This T cell receptor (beta chain) was profiled in a study of T cell responses to AZD1222 COVID-19 vaccine. Overall study results and limits: Across spike, vaccine-associated CD4 TCRs were found, dominant at 160-218 and 743-854.

The CDR3 extends over 13 amino acids. Deletions cut 2 bases from V and 4 bases from J, with 9 bases between. Germline V CDR1 and CDR2: SGHRS, YFSETQ. Comments on this clone: The antigen remains unidentified.

Some clones are missing from TCRdb's copy, which holds only in-frame ones; the method was immunoSEQ multiplex PCR. The profile shows 150,000 or so clones, roughly 90% of them singletons. The sample here was peripheral blood, taken on day 0 of AZD1222 vaccination. This receptor was obtained from an adult in good health. The chain couples TRBV5-1 to TRBJ1-1; no firm D call. The CDR3: CASSFGRTTEAFF. The CDR3 bases are TGCGCCAGCAGCTTCGGTCGGACCACTGAAGCTTTCTTT.